Included here is one TCR beta chain sequence, with context. Seattle participants joined during active infection and were tracked over time. Only in-frame clones appear in the TCRdb table, and some are missing; sequencing was by immunoSEQ multiplex PCR. The sample gives 200,000 to 300,000 clones, around 86% of which show up once; over 5.5% is in the top ten. This sample was taken from a study of blood T cell repertoires in COVID-19. As for the study in general: From T cells, B-cell-depleted T cells, or PBMCs came the material, which was cDNA or gDNA.

CDR1 and CDR2 (germline): SGHRS, YFSETQ. V lost 0 bases to trimming and J lost 0 bases, with 15 bases between them. CDR3 size: 18 residues. Input material: peripheral blood. The chain employs TRBV5-1 and TRBJ1-4; D possibly corresponds to TRBD1 (6 bases). The TCR was taken from a woman at least 80 years old with COVID-19, enrolled during active disease. The CDR3 spells CASSLEDRATATNEKLFF. For the CDR3, the DNA is TGCGCCAGCAGCTTGGAGGACAGAGCTACCGCAACTAATGAAAAACTGTTTTTT.